The T cell receptor beta chain under discussion was sequenced for a study of vaccination and CD4 T cells after COVID-19. At the level of the study: Post-diagnosis, post-COVID samples were collected after a median around 97 days, ranging 35 to 161. General observations from the study: Within the convalescent patients, spike mono-reactivity was found in 304 of 307 vaccine-specific clones.

A word on this clonotype: Its antigen is as yet unknown.

TCRdb itself ran the PCR reads through MiXCR, one entry per CDR3 protein. Here the sample spans around 37,000 distinct CDR3 sequences, 36% being singletons. Germline lookup yields CDR1 LNHDA and CDR2 SQIVND (reference sequence). The trim removed 4 bases at V and 5 bases at J, leaving 9 bases unmatched. The CDR3 extends over 15 amino acids. Sample time point: late sampling 161 to 241 days after vaccination in three convalescent patients. The source of this sequence is a human donor who had recovered from COVID-19. This chain uses TRBV19 with TRBJ2-7; 9 nucleotides agree with TRBD2. Sequencing was performed on CD4+ T cells from blood, taken about 7 months after SARS-CoV-2 vaccination. CDR3 region: CASSTIAGDPHEQYF. CDR3 bases: TGTGCCAGTAGTACCATAGCGGGAGACCCCCACGAGCAGTACTTC. Using reference TRBV19 and TRBJ2-7 for the parts outside the CDR3, the full variable domain is DGGITQSPKYLFRKEGQNVTLSCEQNLNHDAMYWYRQDPGQGLRLIYYSQIVNDFQKGDIAEGYSVSREKKESFPLTVTSAQKNPTAFYLCASSTIAGDPHEQYFGPGTRLTVT.